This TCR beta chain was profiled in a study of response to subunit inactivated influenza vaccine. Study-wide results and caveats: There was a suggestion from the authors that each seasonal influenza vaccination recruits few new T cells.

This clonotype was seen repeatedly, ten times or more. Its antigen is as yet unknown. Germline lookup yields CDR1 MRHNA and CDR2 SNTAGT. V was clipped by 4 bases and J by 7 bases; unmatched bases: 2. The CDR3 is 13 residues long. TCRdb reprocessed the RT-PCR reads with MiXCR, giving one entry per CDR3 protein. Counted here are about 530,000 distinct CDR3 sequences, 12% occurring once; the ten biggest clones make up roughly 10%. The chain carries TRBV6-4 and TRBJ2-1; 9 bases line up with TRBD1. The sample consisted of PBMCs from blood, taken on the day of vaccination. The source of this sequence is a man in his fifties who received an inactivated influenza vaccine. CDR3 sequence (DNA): TGTGCCAGCAGTGCGGGACAGGGTAATGAGCAGTTCTTC. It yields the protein CASSAGQGNEQFF.